This TCR beta chain was profiled in a study of cytomegalovirus exposure and HLA in healthy donors. The PCR made use of 60 Vbeta and 13 Jbeta primers. Clones were sequenced by immunoSEQ multiplex PCR, and TCRdb holds only the in-frame ones, with some missing. The sample has fewer than 85,000 clones. Trimming took off 5 bases at V and 8 bases at J, with 16 bases between the two ends. In germline, CDR1 is SEHNR, CDR2 FQNEAQ (reference sequence). CDR3 length: 15 residues. J is TRBJ1-6 and V is TRBV7-9, with D perhaps TRBD1 (5 bases). The TCR was taken from a man aged 50-60 years in good health and CMV-seropositive. Sequencing used PBMCs. CDR3 coding DNA: TGTGCCAGCAGCCCAGGCGGGGACTTGTATTCACCCCTCCACTTT. This encodes CASSPGGDLYSPLHF.